The TCR beta chain described here comes from a study of blood T cells in healthy people across ages. Alongside a J-beta primer mix, a sample-barcoded 5' primer served in a second PCR lasting about 7 to 12 cycles. TCRdb analysed the 5' RACE reads with MiXCR anew, one entry per CDR3 protein. The sample lists hundreds of thousands of distinct CDR3 sequences, nearly 60% occurring once. In this sample, this clonotype turned up a few times. Trimming took 8 bases from V and 6 from J, leaving 17 bases between them. CDR1 and CDR2 from the germline V gene are MNHEY and SVGAGI. The CDR3 sequence is 13 residues long.

This TCR was sampled from a young man in good health. Specimen: blood. This sequence joins TRBV6-5 and TRBJ2-7; D not certain. For the CDR3, the DNA is TGTGCCAGCGCAGAAACCCTAGGTAGCGAGCAGTACTTC. Translated: CASAETLGSEQYF.